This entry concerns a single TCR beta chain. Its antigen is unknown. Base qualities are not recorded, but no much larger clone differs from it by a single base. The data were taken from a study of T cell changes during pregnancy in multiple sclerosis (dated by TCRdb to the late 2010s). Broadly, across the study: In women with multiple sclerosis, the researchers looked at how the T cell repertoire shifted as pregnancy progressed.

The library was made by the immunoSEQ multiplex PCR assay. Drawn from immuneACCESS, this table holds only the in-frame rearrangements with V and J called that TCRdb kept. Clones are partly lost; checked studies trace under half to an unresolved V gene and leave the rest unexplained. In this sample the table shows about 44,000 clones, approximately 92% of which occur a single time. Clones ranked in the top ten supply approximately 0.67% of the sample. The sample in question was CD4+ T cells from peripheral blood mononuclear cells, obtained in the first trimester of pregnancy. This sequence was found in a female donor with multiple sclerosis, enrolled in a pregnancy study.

The CDR3 is CASGSSGSSYNEQFF. The sequenced DNA: TGTGCTAGTGGTTCGAGCGGAAGCTCCTACAATGAGCAGTTCTTC. The chain was built from TRBV12-5 and TRBJ2-1; the D gene is possibly TRBD2, with 5 bases matching. CDR1 and CDR2, per the germline V gene, are LGHNT and FRNRAP. The junction shows trimming of 4 bases on V and 0 bases on J, plus 10 bases between the germline ends. The cysteine opens and the phenylalanine closes a CDR3 of 15 amino acids. Only the CDR3 portion is preserved as DNA: 45 bases, with reading frame beginning at the first base.